This is a list of T cell receptor beta chains from one sample in a study of T cell changes during pregnancy in multiple sclerosis. Profiled with immunoSEQ multiplex PCR; TCRdb holds only in-frame clones, not every one. The sample has fewer than 65,000 clones; roughly nine tenths are singletons. Sequencing was performed on peripheral blood, taken in the first trimester of pregnancy. Source of these receptors: a female donor in good health, enrolled as a control in a pregnancy study. The CDR3 runs from the conserved cysteine through the conserved F or W. Fields, in order: CDR3 DNA, CDR3 protein, V gene, D gene, J gene. The D gene is left open where the match is weak.

CDR3nt: TGTGCCAGCAGCGGCCAGACTTACACAGATACGCAGTATTTT
CDR3aa: CASSGQTYTDTQYF
v_gene: TRBV9
d_gene: NA
j_gene: TRBJ2-3

CDR3nt: TGCGCCAGCAGCCATCCTAGGGGGTCCAAAAACATTCAGTACTTC
CDR3aa: CASSHPRGSKNIQYF
v_gene: TRBV4-1
d_gene: NA
j_gene: TRBJ2-4

CDR3nt: TGTGCCAGCAGTCCAACAGGGGGTTGGGGTGGCGGCTACACCTTC
CDR3aa: CASSPTGGWGGGYTF
v_gene: TRBV27
d_gene: TRBD1
j_gene: TRBJ1-2

CDR3nt: TGTGCCAGCAGCTCGGGACTAGGGGTTGGGCAGTACTTC
CDR3aa: CASSSGLGVGQYF
v_gene: TRBV7-9
d_gene: TRBD2
j_gene: TRBJ2-7

CDR3nt: TGCGCCAGCAGAGCAGGACAGGGGGCAGATACGCAGTATTTT
CDR3aa: CASRAGQGADTQYF
v_gene: TRBV5-1
d_gene: TRBD1
j_gene: TRBJ2-3

CDR3nt: TGTGCCAGCAGCGGTTACTCGGGACACTTCTACGAGCAGTACTTC
CDR3aa: CASSGYSGHFYEQYF
v_gene: TRBV11-3
d_gene: NA
j_gene: TRBJ2-7

CDR3nt: TGTGCCAGCAGCCAAGGAGGGTGGGATACGCAGTATTTT
CDR3aa: CASSQGGWDTQYF
v_gene: TRBV14
d_gene: NA
j_gene: TRBJ2-3

CDR3nt: TGTGCCAGCAGTTTAGATCAGGCCCGTAGCACAGATACGCAGTATTTT
CDR3aa: CASSLDQARSTDTQYF
v_gene: TRBV28
d_gene: NA
j_gene: TRBJ2-3

CDR3nt: TGCGCCAGCAGTTTTCCGAACTCTCGCGGGGGAATAAATGAGCAGTTCTTC
CDR3aa: CASSFPNSRGGINEQFF
v_gene: TRBV10-2
d_gene: TRBD2
j_gene: TRBJ2-1

CDR3nt: TGCGCCAGCAGCACCGGAGGGACTAGCGGGGCGGATGAGCAGTTCTTC
CDR3aa: CASSTGGTSGADEQFF
v_gene: TRBV5-1
d_gene: TRBD2
j_gene: TRBJ2-1

CDR3nt: TGTGCCAGTGGGCAGCTTCCTAACTATGGCTACACCTTC
CDR3aa: CASGQLPNYGYTF
v_gene: TRBV19
d_gene: NA
j_gene: TRBJ1-2

CDR3nt: TGTGCCAGCAGTGTCGGACAGGGTCAGACCCAGTACTTC
CDR3aa: CASSVGQGQTQYF
v_gene: TRBV25-1
d_gene: TRBD1
j_gene: TRBJ2-5

CDR3nt: TGTGCCAGCAGCGTAGCTTTCGGGGACAGATACAATGAGCAGTTCTTC
CDR3aa: CASSVAFGDRYNEQFF
v_gene: TRBV9
d_gene: TRBD1
j_gene: TRBJ2-1

CDR3nt: TGTGCCAGCAGCCCACAGGGGGCGAACACTGAAGCTTTCTTT
CDR3aa: CASSPQGANTEAFF
v_gene: TRBV7-3
d_gene: TRBD1
j_gene: TRBJ1-1